A selection of T cell receptor beta chains follows, all from one sample in a study of blood T cell repertoires in COVID-19. Generated by immunoSEQ multiplex PCR, the TCRdb table keeps only in-frame clones and is missing some. Of around 30,000 clones listed, roughly 73% are singletons. The sample taken for sequencing was peripheral blood. Receptor source: a man aged 80 or over with active or convalescent COVID-19. The CDR3 runs from the conserved cysteine through the conserved F or W. D genes are given only for firm matches. For some rows the clone size is stated as once, few or many, or as a class when expanded; others skip it.

abundance	j_gene	d_gene	v_gene	CDR3nt	CDR3aa
-	TRBJ1-1	-	TRBV18	TGTGCCAGCTCAAGCGGGATAATGAACACTGAAGCTTTCTTT	CASSSGIMNTEAFF
-	TRBJ2-7	TRBD1	TRBV11-3	TGTGCCAGCAGCGAGCAGCCCACAGGGGGATACGAGCAGTACTTC	CASSEQPTGGYEQYF
-	TRBJ1-1	TRBD1	TRBV28	TGTGCCAGCAACCCGACAGGGGGCTTGGCTTTCTTT	CASNPTGGLAFF
-	TRBJ2-1	-	TRBV11-2	TGTGCCAGCAGCTTATCGGGAGCCTACAATGAGCAGTTCTTC	CASSLSGAYNEQFF
-	TRBJ2-3	-	TRBV6-2/TRBV6-3	TGTGCCAGCAGGCCTACAGGGCCAGATACGCAGTATTTT	CASRPTGPDTQYF
once	TRBJ2-7	-	TRBV5-1	TGCGCCAGCAGCCAAGACAGGAGGTACGAGCAGTACTTC	CASSQDRRYEQYF
-	TRBJ1-1	TRBD1	TRBV14	TGTGCCAGCCAACAGGGGATGAACACTGAAGCTTTCTTT	CASQQGMNTEAFF
once	TRBJ2-3	-	TRBV24-1	TGTGCCACCAGTGATACGTTTCGGGACACCAGCACAGATACGCAGTATTTT	CATSDTFRDTSTDTQYF
-	TRBJ1-1	-	TRBV28	TGTGCCAGCAGTCTACGACAGTCGGGTACGACTGAAGCTTTCTTT	CASSLRQSGTTEAFF
once	TRBJ2-7	TRBD1	TRBV5-4	TGTGCCAGCAGCATGACAGGGGCTCTGAGTCACGAGCAGTACTTC	CASSMTGALSHEQYF
once	TRBJ2-1	TRBD1	TRBV27	TGTGCCAGCAGTCCCGGGACAGGCGTCTACAATGAGCAGTTCTTC	CASSPGTGVYNEQFF
once	TRBJ2-5	TRBD2	TRBV7-8	TGTGCCAGCAGCTTACCGAGAGGTGTAGCGGGAGGGCCGGAGGAGACCCAGTACTTC	CASSLPRGVAGGPEETQYF
-	TRBJ2-7	TRBD2	TRBV6-5	TGTGCCAGCAGGCGGCAGCGGGATAATGGCGAGCAGTACTTC	CASRRQRDNGEQYF
-	TRBJ2-5	TRBD1	TRBV5-8	TGTGCCAGCAGCTTGAATCAGGGGACAGGGGGCGGAGAGACCCAGTACTTC	CASSLNQGTGGGETQYF
-	TRBJ1-4	-	TRBV28	TGTGCCAGCACTCTGGGGGGGGTACATGAAAAACTGTTTTTT	CASTLGGVHEKLFF
once	TRBJ2-2	TRBD2	TRBV30	TGTGCCTGGAGCCCGGGGCGGCGGGAGGGGGCGAACACCGGGGAGCTGTTTTTT	CAWSPGRREGANTGELFF
-	TRBJ1-2	TRBD1	TRBV5-1	TGCGCCAGCAGTCCAGGGGGCGAGAATGGCTACACCTTC	CASSPGGENGYTF
few	TRBJ2-5	-	TRBV24-1	TGTGCCACCAGTGATGCTACAGGTGCCCAAGAGACCCAGTACTTC	CATSDATGAQETQYF
once	TRBJ2-3	-	TRBV7-2	TGTGCCAGCAGCTTACTAGCGTCTAGCACAGATACGCAGTATTTT	CASSLLASSTDTQYF
-	TRBJ2-3	-	TRBV9	TGTGCCAGCAGCGTAGTTGGGGGCCTCCTGGATACGCAGTATTTT	CASSVVGGLLDTQYF
-	TRBJ2-3	-	TRBV5-1	TGCGCCAGCAGCCCCGGAAATCTAGCGTTTAGCACAGATACGCAGTATTTT	CASSPGNLAFSTDTQYF
-	TRBJ2-2	-	TRBV18	TGTGCCAGCTCACCACGAGGAACTGACACCGGGGAGCTGTTTTTT	CASSPRGTDTGELFF
-	TRBJ1-6	TRBD1	TRBV18	TGTGCCAGCTCACCGGTGGACAGGGGGTCACCCCTCCACTTT	CASSPVDRGSPLHF
-	TRBJ1-2	TRBD1	TRBV5-4	TGTGCCAGCAGCCAGGACAGGGAATACGGCTACACCTTC	CASSQDREYGYTF
-	TRBJ2-7	-	TRBV10-2	TGCGCCAGCAGTGTTAACGGGTACGAGCAGTACTTC	CASSVNGYEQYF
-	TRBJ2-5	TRBD1	TRBV3-1/TRBV3-2	TGTGCCAGCAGTCGGACAGGGAGGGAGACCCAGTACTTC	CASSRTGRETQYF
-	TRBJ1-2	-	TRBV6-5	TGTGCCAGCAGTTACTCTATGGAGTTCTATGGCTACACCTTC	CASSYSMEFYGYTF
-	TRBJ2-3	TRBD2	TRBV19	TGTGCCAGTAGTACCCAACTAGCGGGAGTTGTCACAGATACGCAGTATTTT	CASSTQLAGVVTDTQYF
-	TRBJ2-1	TRBD1	TRBV7-2	TGTGCCAGCAGCTTATATGACAGGGGAGTCGGTGAGCAGTTCTTC	CASSLYDRGVGEQFF
-	TRBJ2-1	TRBD1	TRBV5-4	TGTGCCAGCAGCTCGACGGACAGGGGTGAGCAGTTCTTC	CASSSTDRGEQFF
-	TRBJ1-1	-	TRBV6-1	TGTGCCAGCAGTGAAGCGGGGGGATGGGACACTGAAGCTTTCTTT	CASSEAGGWDTEAFF
once	TRBJ2-3	TRBD2	TRBV25-1	TGTGCCAGCAGTGAATATAGGGGGACTAGCGGACTCACAGATACGCAGTATTTT	CASSEYRGTSGLTDTQYF
-	TRBJ2-7	-	TRBV10-1	TGCGCCAGCACCCTGAGGGTGGCCCCTTTATACGAGCAGTACTTC	CASTLRVAPLYEQYF
-	TRBJ1-2	TRBD1	TRBV4-1	TGCGCCAGCAGCCAAGAGGGACAGAACCGGGGCTACACCTTC	CASSQEGQNRGYTF
-	TRBJ1-1	-	TRBV2	TGTGCCAGCACGGCGGACGGAGGGATGAACACTGAAGCTTTCTTT	CASTADGGMNTEAFF
-	TRBJ2-7	-	TRBV16	TGTGCCAGCAGCCAATTCGGTTCGTCCCTATCCTACGAGCAGTACTTC	CASSQFGSSLSYEQYF
-	TRBJ1-6	-	TRBV11-2	TGTGCCAGCAGCCTTTCCTTTCAGGGGAATTCACCCCTCCACTTT	CASSLSFQGNSPLHF
-	TRBJ2-3	TRBD2	TRBV18	TGTGCCAGCTCACCACCAGGACTAGCGGGAAGCACAGATACGCAGTATTTT	CASSPPGLAGSTDTQYF
-	TRBJ2-3	TRBD2	TRBV11-3	TGTGCCAGCAGCCTAGGCTTAGGGCGGGGGAGCACAGATACGCAGTATTTT	CASSLGLGRGSTDTQYF
once	TRBJ2-1	-	TRBV4-3	TGCGCCAGCAGCCAACTCCTAGCGAGTAACAATGAGCAGTTCTTC	CASSQLLASNNEQFF
once	TRBJ2-2	-	TRBV24-1	TGTGCCACCAGTAGGACAGCGAACACCGGGGAGCTGTTTTTT	CATSRTANTGELFF
-	TRBJ2-6	TRBD1	TRBV18	TGTGCCAGCTCTCCGGGACAGGGTTTAACTGGGGCCAACGTCCTGACTTTC	CASSPGQGLTGANVLTF
-	TRBJ2-5	-	TRBV11-2	TGTGCCAGCAGGGAAAGGACTTGGGGAGAGACCCAGTACTTC	CASRERTWGETQYF
-	TRBJ2-6	TRBD2	TRBV18	TGTGCCAGCTCACCCTACACGGGGGGGGCTGGGGCCAACGTCCTGACTTTC	CASSPYTGGAGANVLTF
once	TRBJ2-5	TRBD1	TRBV28	TGTGCCAGCAGAAAACAACAGGGGCCGGTTCAAGAGACCCAGTACTTC	CASRKQQGPVQETQYF
-	TRBJ2-3	TRBD2	TRBV9	TGTGCCAGCGAATCGGGTAGCGGGGGCACAGATACGCAGTATTTT	CASESGSGGTDTQYF
-	TRBJ2-6	TRBD1	TRBV7-9	TGTGCCAGCAGCACAACCGGGACAGGGGTTGGGGCCAACGTCCTGACTTTC	CASSTTGTGVGANVLTF
-	TRBJ1-3	TRBD1	TRBV4-3	TGCGCCAGCAGCCAAGACGTCGGGACAGTCTCTGGAAACACCATATATTTT	CASSQDVGTVSGNTIYF
medium-sized	TRBJ2-7	-	TRBV28	TGTGCCAGCAGTTTTGGGGGGACGCAGGCCTACGAGCAGTACTTC	CASSFGGTQAYEQYF
-	TRBJ2-1	-	TRBV3-1/TRBV3-2	TGTGCCAGCAGCCAAGTAGCGTGGGAGCAGTTCTTC	CASSQVAWEQFF
-	TRBJ1-1	-	TRBV12-3/TRBV12-4	TGTGCCAGCAGTGCCACAAGGGGCACTGAAGCTTTCTTT	CASSATRGTEAFF
once	TRBJ1-6	-	TRBV10-2	TGCGCCAGCAGTGACTCTTTTCGTTCACCCCTCCACTTT	CASSDSFRSPLHF
-	TRBJ2-7	-	TRBV28	TGTGCCAGCAGTCCACAACTAGTAGCCGAGCAGTACTTC	CASSPQLVAEQYF
-	TRBJ1-2	TRBD1	TRBV27	TGTGCCAGCAGTTTTCGGACAGGGACCGGCTACACCTTC	CASSFRTGTGYTF
few	TRBJ2-1	TRBD1	TRBV24-1	TGTGCCGCTGGACAGGGGCCCTACAATGAGCAGTTCTTC	CAAGQGPYNEQFF